This T cell receptor beta chain originates from a study of shared clonotypes between healthy human individuals. Points on this clone: Its antigen is currently unknown.

Regarding the study as a whole: For naive CD4 cells, roughly 4.8% of clonotypes were shared across a handful of donors.

The authors split each subset's genomic DNA evenly across several immunoSEQ plates. Libraries were prepared by immunoSEQ multiplex PCR; TCRdb keeps only in-frame clonotypes and omits some of them. The profile shows about 510,000 clones, 95% to 97% of them singletons. The germline V gene has CDR1 SGHAT and CDR2 FQNNGV. Trimming removed 5 bases from V and 3 bases from J; junction bases left unmatched: 12. This CDR3 is 17 amino acids long. The sample consisted of naive CD4+ T cells sorted from blood. Regarding subset: CD45RA+ positively selected. The chain employs TRBV11-2 and TRBJ1-4; 7 bases line up with TRBD1. This clonotype originated in a woman in her thirties in good health. The chain's CDR3 is CASSRVRRGQANEKLFF. The CDR3 nucleotides read TGTGCCAGCAGCAGAGTTCGAAGGGGGCAGGCTAATGAAAAACTGTTTTTT.